A single sample gave rise to the 15 T cell receptor beta chains below, sequenced in a study of T cell clonality in common variable immunodeficiency. Profiled with immunoSEQ multiplex PCR; TCRdb holds only in-frame clones, not every one. Listed for the sample are approximately 51,000 clones, none seen a single time. Sequencing was carried out using peripheral blood mononuclear cells. The source of these receptors is a person aged 18 to 75 in good health.

The table lists this clone with many counts. The read falls 3 residues short of the CDR3 end, and the missing part is taken from the germline J gene. This chain connects TRBV30 to TRBJ2-5; D is unclear. V gave up 0 bases and J gave up 5 bases, with 7 bases separating them. This CDR3 has 12 amino acids. CDR1 is GTSNPN and CDR2 is SVGIG in the germline V gene (reference sequence). The sequenced CDR3 bases are TGTGCCTGGAGTGTTGGCTGGGAGACC. This translates into CAWSVGWET. The whole CDR3 region reads CAWSVGWETQYF.

This clone was counted a few times. The read finishes 3 residues shy of the CDR3 end, and the germline J gene is used to complete it. V and J are TRBV5-1 and TRBJ1-4; 7 nucleotides agree with TRBD1. Per germline, CDR1 SGHRS and CDR2 YFSETQ. The length of the CDR3 is 18 residues. Partial CDR3 DNA: TGCGCCAGCAGCTTGGAAGGGGGCCTATTTACTGGGGCCAACGTA. Amino acid sequence: CASSLEGGLFTGANV. The entire CDR3 reads CASSLEGGLFTGANVLFF.

Many counts were recorded for this clone. The missing CDR3 end, 3 residues past where the read stops, is filled in from the germline J gene. The rearrangement uses TRBV2 and TRBJ2-5; 7 bases are a match to TRBD2. From germline, CDR1 is SNHLY and CDR2 FYNNEI. The CDR3 is 14 amino acids. Unmatched junction bases numbered 5, after V lost 4 bases and J lost 3 bases. The covered CDR3 bases are TGTGCCAGCAGTGGGGACTACCTAAAAGAGACC. Translation gives CASSGDYLKET. The whole CDR3 sequence is CASSGDYLKETQYF.

This clone was counted at least ten times. The read stops 3 residues short of the end of the CDR3; the missing end is completed from the germline J gene. V usage is TRBV5-1 and J usage is TRBJ1-1, with a tentative D call TRBD1 (5 bases). The CDR3 totals 15 residues. Germline CDR1 is SGHRS and CDR2 is YFSETQ. Trimming took 2 bases from V and 1 from J, leaving 12 bases between them. This chain's CDR3 is CASSLGWRGNTEAFF. Partial CDR3 DNA: TGCGCCAGCAGCTTAGGATGGAGGGGGAACACTGAA.

This clone was picked up many times. The read falls 3 residues short of the CDR3 end, and the missing part is taken from the germline J gene. V and J are TRBV6-2 or TRBV6-3 and TRBJ1-1; 9 bases align to TRBD1. Trimming at V came to 8 bases and at J to 4 bases, leaving 5 bases not matched to a gene. The CDR3 is 13 residues long. Germline V gene lookup returns CDR1 MNHEY and CDR2 SVGEGT. This chain's CDR3 is CASRGQGTTEAFF. The CDR3 DNA, read in part, is TGTGCCAGCCGGGGACAGGGCACCACTGAA.

Of note for this clone: The CDR3 goes on 3 residues after the read ends, and that part is filled in from the germline J gene. The chain links TRBV19 to TRBJ2-3, with 13 bases that match TRBD2. Germline V gene data show CDR1 as LNHDA and CDR2 as SQIVND (reference sequence). This CDR3 has 15 residues. The CDR3 protein is CASSTSGGARETQYF. CDR3 DNA (partial): TGTGCCAGTAGCACTAGCGGGGGGGCCAGGGAGACG.

This clone was counted many times. This CDR3 reads CASSDGQGNNSPLHF. The CDR3 bases that were read are TGTGCCAGCAGTGACGGACAGGGGAATAATTCACCC. V is TRBV6-2 or TRBV6-3 and J is TRBJ1-6; 9 positions agree with TRBD1. The read ends 3 residues shy of where the CDR3 ends; the end is completed using the germline J gene. V shed 5 bases, J shed 5 bases, and the junction held 4 bases outside the gene matches. The CDR3 extends over 15 amino acids. Per germline, CDR1 MNHEY and CDR2 SVGEGT.

In this sample, this clone turned up many times. A junction end diverges from the germline sequence, so it may reflect a read error. The sequenced fragment ends 3 residues before the CDR3 boundary, so the rest is inferred from the germline J gene. V is TRBV4-2 and J is TRBJ1-3, with TRBD1 as a possible D gene (6 bases). This CDR3 contains 15 residues. Germline CDR1 is LGHNA and CDR2 is YNFKEQ. CDR3 in amino acids: CASSQGGQPLDTIYF. CDR3 bases read: TGCGCCAGCAGCCAAGGTGGACAGCCCCTGGACACC.

This clone was seen at least ten times. The read halts 3 residues ahead of the CDR3 end, with the missing end drawn from the germline J gene. The V gene is TRBV2, the J gene TRBJ2-5; 8 bases are a match to TRBD1. J was trimmed by 4 bases and V by 8 bases; bases with no gene match: 6. Germline V gene data show CDR1 as SNHLY and CDR2 as FYNNEI. The CDR3 contains 13 residues. CDR3 amino acids: CASASRGRETQYF. The CDR3 bases that were read are TGTGCCAGCGCAAGCAGGGGGCGAGAGACC.

This clone was counted at least ten times. At the DNA level, this CDR3 is encoded by other sequences in the same sample as well. CDR3 protein: CSALGTDGKLAGNTIYF. Incomplete CDR3 DNA: TGCAGTGCTTTGGGGACAGACGGAAAACTGGCGGGAAACACC. The V call is TRBV20-1, the J call TRBJ1-3; 7 positions match TRBD1. Read data end 3 residues before the CDR3 end; the end is taken from the germline J gene. Germline CDR1 reads DFQATT; CDR2 reads SNEGSKA (reference sequence). J lost 4 bases, V lost 5 bases, and 17 bases had no gene match. The CDR3 spans 17 residues.

This clone was seen ten or more times. The CDR3 is cut off 3 residues early in the read; its end comes from the germline J gene. The chain uses TRBV30 and TRBJ1-1; D is possibly TRBD1 (6 bases). This CDR3 has 13 residues. Germline assignment: CDR1 GTSNPN and CDR2 SVGIG (reference sequence). Trimming shortened V by 4 bases and J by 5 bases, and 14 bases separated the two germline ends. Here the CDR3 reads CAWKGRGWTEAFF. The DNA read from the CDR3 is TGTGCCTGGAAGGGTAGGGGGTGGACTGAA.

This clone was observed at least ten times. The read terminates 3 residues before the CDR3 end, so the remaining end is supplied by the germline J gene. The chain recombines TRBV30 with TRBJ1-5; maybe TRBD1 (6 bases). From germline, CDR1 is GTSNPN and CDR2 SVGIG (reference sequence). The CDR3 extends over 15 amino acids. Trimming pared 1 base from V and 1 base from J, leaving 11 bases between. The CDR3 bases that were read are TGTGCCTGGAGTGCTACAGGGTTAAGCAATCAGCCC. This translates into CAWSATGLSNQP. The full CDR3 protein reads CAWSATGLSNQPQHF.

In its sample, this clone was seen many times. From the germline J gene comes the end of the CDR3, since the read stops 3 residues before it. This sequence joins TRBV7-8 and TRBJ2-7; the D gene is possibly TRBD2 (6 bases). The CDR3 runs to 16 residues. The V gene's germline CDR1 is SGHVS and CDR2 FQNEAQ. Trimming removed 6 bases at V and 3 bases at J, with 21 bases between. The CDR3 DNA, read in part, is TGTGCCAGCAGTCTACAGACGGGGGACGCGCTCTACGAG. Its translation is CASSLQTGDALYE. The entire CDR3 sequence reads CASSLQTGDALYEQYF.

This clone has ten or more counts. The CDR3 end lies 3 residues beyond the end of the read and is filled in from the germline J gene. Other DNA sequences from this sample encode an identical CDR3 as well. V and J are TRBV6-2 or TRBV6-3 and TRBJ1-6; D is undetermined. The V end was cut by 2 bases, the J end by 10 bases, with 15 bases between. CDR3 size: 15 residues. Germline CDR1 MNHEY, CDR2 SVGEGT. The sequenced CDR3 bases are TGTGCCAGCAGTTACCCCCCTGGCAGCGGCTCACCC. This translates into CASSYPPGSGSP. The CDR3 reads in full as CASSYPPGSGSPLHF.

In this sample, this clone turned up many times. CDR3 in amino acids: CSVEGLEGTFGEQFF. CDR3 bases read: TGCAGCGTTGAAGGACTAGAGGGAACGTTTGGTGAG. The rearrangement uses TRBV29-1 and TRBJ2-1, with D perhaps matching TRBD2 (6 bases). The missing CDR3 end, 3 residues past where the read stops, is filled in from the germline J gene. The germline CDR1 and CDR2 sequences are SQVTM and ANQGSEA. V shed 1 base and J shed 9 bases, with 19 bases lying between them. CDR3 size: 15 residues.